A single sample gave rise to the 17 T cell receptor beta chains below, sequenced in a study of T cell changes during pregnancy in multiple sclerosis. Profiled with immunoSEQ multiplex PCR; TCRdb holds only in-frame clones, not every one. The sample includes almost 50,000 clones, 92% of them seen just once. Specimen: peripheral blood, collected after pregnancy. Every receptor here comes from a female donor with multiple sclerosis, enrolled in a pregnancy study.

This clone was recorded a few times. This chain uses TRBV7-9 with TRBJ2-7; 8 nucleotides line up with TRBD1. Unmatched junction bases numbered 4, after V lost 0 bases and J lost 6 bases. Germline V gene data show CDR1 as SEHNR and CDR2 as FQNEAQ (reference sequence). This CDR3 region has 14 residues. DNA of the CDR3: TGTGCCAGCAGCTTAGCATCCACAGGGGGCGAGCAGTACTTC. Translating it yields CASSLASTGGEQYF.

The chain employs TRBV4-3 and TRBJ2-7, with 7 bases aligning to TRBD1. This CDR3 has 15 residues. Per germline, CDR1 LGHNA and CDR2 YSLEER. Trimming cost V 5 bases and J 2 bases; bases outside gene matches: 9. CDR3 nucleotides: TGCGCCAGCAGCGGGGCCGGGACAGCTCCCTACGAGCAGTACTTC. Translating it yields CASSGAGTAPYEQYF.

The chain combines TRBV6-6 with TRBJ1-6, with TRBD1 matching over 7 bases. Germline V gene sequence: CDR1 MNHNY, CDR2 SVGAGI (reference sequence). The CDR3 runs 15 residues. V trimming: 2 bases; J trimming: 2 bases; junction bases outside the gene matches: 0. CDR3 DNA sequence: TGTGCCAGCAGTTACGGGACAGCCTATAATTCACCCCTCCACTTT. Amino acids: CASSYGTAYNSPLHF.

This clone was seen a few times. V gene TRBV2 combines with J gene TRBJ2-2; 10 bases fit TRBD1. Germline V gene data show CDR1 as SNHLY and CDR2 as FYNNEI. V lost 4 bases to trimming and J lost 6 bases; unmatched junction nucleotides: 5. The CDR3 spans 15 residues. DNA of the CDR3: TGTGCCAGCAGTGGGGGACAGGGGTTGGCCGGGGAGCTGTTTTTT. Translating gives CASSGGQGLAGELFF.

This chain connects TRBV11-2 to TRBJ2-6; possible D gene TRBD1, 6 bases. Trimming removed 7 bases at V and 3 bases at J, with 13 bases between. From germline, CDR1 is SGHAT and CDR2 FQNNGV. The CDR3 extends over 15 amino acids. The CDR3 coding sequence is TGTGCCAGCACCGCGCAGGGGAGTGGGGCCAACGTCCTGACTTTC. Protein product: CASTAQGSGANVLTF.

The chain uses TRBV4-1 and TRBJ2-7; tentatively, D is TRBD1 (6 bases). Germline CDR1 reads MGHRA; CDR2 reads YSYEKL. This CDR3 has 15 amino acids. V was clipped by 4 bases and J by 4 bases, with 17 bases between them. The CDR3 reads CASSLRDNQIYEQYF. The CDR3, as DNA: TGCGCCAGCAGCCTCCGGGACAACCAAATTTACGAGCAGTACTTC.

The chain combines TRBV5-4 with TRBJ1-1; 8 nucleotides agree with TRBD1. V lost 4 bases, J lost 5 bases, and 7 bases stayed unmatched. Germline assignment: CDR1 SGHNT and CDR2 YYREEE (reference sequence). CDR3 size: 14 residues. The CDR3 coding sequence is TGTGCCAGCAGCGGAGGACAGGGAAGAACTGAAGCTTTCTTT. This encodes CASSGGQGRTEAFF. Full variable domain (rest looked up from reference TRBV5-4 and TRBJ1-1): ETGVTQSPTHLIKTRGQQVTLRCSSQSGHNTVSWYQQALGQGPQFIFQYYREEENGRGNFPPRFSGLQFPNYSSELNVNALELDDSALYLCASSGGQGRTEAFFGQGTRLTVV.

This chain uses TRBV6-4 with TRBJ2-3; 12 bases line up with TRBD2. Per the germline V gene, CDR1 is MRHNA and CDR2 is SNTAGT. Trimming cost V 4 bases and J 3 bases; bases outside gene matches: 2. The CDR3 spans 15 residues. The chain's CDR3 is CASSVTSGGTDTQYF. The CDR3 nucleotides read TGTGCCAGCAGTGTGACTAGCGGGGGAACAGATACGCAGTATTTT.

V gene TRBV13 combines with J gene TRBJ1-6; D not resolved. Germline lookup yields CDR1 PRHDT and CDR2 FYEKMQ (reference sequence). The V end lost 5 bases, the J end lost 7 bases, and 12 bases lay between the germline ends. This CDR3 spans 14 amino acids. CDR3 nucleotide sequence: TGTGCCAGCAGCCTGGGCAGCCTCAATTCACCCCTCCACTTT. Its protein product is CASSLGSLNSPLHF. The full variable domain, its missing parts supplied by reference TRBV13 and TRBJ1-6, is AAGVIQSPRHLIKEKRETATLKCYPIPRHDTVYWYQQGPGQDPQFLISFYEKMQSDKGSIPDRFSAQQFSDYHSELNMSSLELGDSALYFCASSLGSLNSPLHFGNGTRLTVT.

This chain joins TRBV5-6 and TRBJ2-1; a possible D gene is TRBD2 (5 bases). V was trimmed by 0 bases and J by 0 bases, leaving 10 bases between them. The CDR3 consists of 16 residues. Germline lookup yields CDR1 SGHDT and CDR2 YYEEEE. As DNA, the CDR3 is TGTGCCAGCAGCTTGGAAAGGAGGCGCTCCTACAATGAGCAGTTCTTC. Translation gives CASSLERRRSYNEQFF.

This chain uses TRBV7-6 with TRBJ1-1; D gene uncertain. CDR3 length: 11 amino acids. The germline gives CDR1 SGHVS, CDR2 FNYEAQ. V was clipped by 9 bases and J by 5 bases, with 10 bases between them. The DNA for the CDR3 is TGTGCCAGTGGGAGTAAGACTGAAGCTTTCTTT. Translation gives CASGSKTEAFF.

The rearrangement joins TRBV27 to TRBJ1-2; D unresolved. V lost 6 bases to trimming and J lost 4 bases, with 12 bases between them. The germline V gene has CDR1 MNHEY and CDR2 SMNVEV (reference sequence). The CDR3 spans 13 residues. The chain's CDR3 is CASRGRAVYGYTF. The CDR3 bases are TGTGCCAGCAGGGGGAGGGCGGTCTATGGCTACACCTTC.

The chain recombines TRBV23-1 with TRBJ1-3; maybe TRBD1 (5 bases). TRBV23-1 is reported as an ORF; its role is uncertain. Trimming stripped 0 bases from V and 0 bases from J, with 15 bases between. CDR3 length equals 18 residues. The CDR3 reads CASSQSNIDSVSGNTIYF. For the CDR3, the DNA is TGCGCCAGCAGTCAATCTAATATCGACAGCGTCTCTGGAAACACCATATATTTT.

The chain couples TRBV5-6 to TRBJ1-5, with D perhaps matching TRBD1 (5 bases). The CDR3 loop spans 15 amino acids. CDR1 and CDR2 from the germline V gene are SGHDT and YYEEEE. V dropped 6 bases and J dropped 9 bases, with 22 bases sitting between them. This CDR3 reads CASTPEWVKRGPQHF. CDR3 coding DNA: TGTGCCAGCACCCCTGAGTGGGTTAAAAGGGGGCCCCAGCATTTT.

The CDR3 here is CASSPFIRDRGYEQYF. Here the CDR3 DNA reads TGTGCCAGCAGTCCTTTTATACGGGACAGGGGCTACGAGCAGTACTTC. This chain uses TRBV27 with TRBJ2-7; 10 positions match TRBD1. The germline V gene encodes CDR1 MNHEY and CDR2 SMNVEV (reference sequence). This CDR3 is built from 16 residues. J gave up 3 bases and V 5 bases, and 10 bases lay outside the gene matches.

The CDR3 spells CASSFAAGVYSNQPQHF. The DNA for the CDR3 is TGTGCCAGCAGTTTCGCCGCGGGGGTATATAGCAATCAGCCCCAGCATTTT. The chain recombines TRBV27 with TRBJ1-5; possibly TRBD1 for D (5 bases). Between the trimmed V and J ends, which lost 3 bases and 0 bases, there was a span of 15 bases. The CDR3 spans 17 residues. Looked up from germline, CDR1 is MNHEY and CDR2 is SMNVEV (reference sequence).

The rearrangement uses TRBV18 and TRBJ2-7; 7 bases match TRBD1. V lost 6 bases and J lost 0; bases outside the gene matches: 5. This CDR3 has 14 residues. The V gene's germline CDR1 is KGHSH and CDR2 LQKENI. The CDR3 nucleotides are TGTGCCAGCTCTACAGGGGCCAGCTCCTACGAGCAGTACTTC. Translating gives CASSTGASSYEQYF.